This TCR beta chain was captured in a study of cytomegalovirus exposure and HLA in healthy donors. Study at large: Caucasian-associated ancestry cluster membership applied to just over 80% of 398 genotyped donors. Findings and caveats of the study: Prior analysis indicated that the majority of TCR beta V segments exhibited productivity approximately 90% or approximately 30% of the time. When a later analysis compared HLA-associated TCR beta chains with equally common others, the HLA-associated chains turned out to be more clonally expanded and to have lower generation probabilities.

13 Jbeta primers and 60 Vbeta primers were used for the PCR. Sequencing used immunoSEQ multiplex PCR; TCRdb keeps in-frame clones, though not all of them. The data contain approximately 120,000 clones, around four fifths of them singletons. Germline V gene sequence: CDR1 MNHNS, CDR2 SASEGT. The CDR3 length is 15 residues. The V and J ends lost 2 bases and 4 bases, in that order; junction bases with no gene match: 7. To note about this clone: Its matching antigen is unknown.

The clonotype originates from a man younger than 35 in good health and CMV-seropositive. Source material: PBMCs. The V and J genes are TRBV6-1 and TRBJ1-2; TRBD1 matches at 7 bases. The CDR3 protein is CASSEYQGGIYGYTF. In nucleotides, the CDR3 is TGTGCCAGCAGTGAATACCAGGGGGGCATCTATGGCTACACCTTC.